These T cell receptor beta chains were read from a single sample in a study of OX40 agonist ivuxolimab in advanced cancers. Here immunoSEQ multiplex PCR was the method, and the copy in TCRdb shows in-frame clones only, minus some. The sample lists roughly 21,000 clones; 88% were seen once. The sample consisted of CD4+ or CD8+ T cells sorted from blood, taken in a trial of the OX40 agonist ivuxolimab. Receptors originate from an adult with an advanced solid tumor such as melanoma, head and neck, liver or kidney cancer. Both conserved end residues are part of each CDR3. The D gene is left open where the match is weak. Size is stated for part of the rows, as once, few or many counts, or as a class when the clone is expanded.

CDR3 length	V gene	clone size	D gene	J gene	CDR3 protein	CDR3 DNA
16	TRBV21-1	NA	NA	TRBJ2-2	CASSKPGDRGTGELFF	TGTGCCAGCAGCAAACCCGGGGACAGGGGCACCGGGGAGCTGTTTTTT
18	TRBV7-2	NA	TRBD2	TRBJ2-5	CASIVTSGSTRIGETQYF	TGTGCCAGCATCGTTACTAGCGGAAGCACTCGGATTGGGGAGACCCAGTACTTC
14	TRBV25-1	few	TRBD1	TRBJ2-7	CASRRTGLLYEQYF	TGTGCCAGCAGACGGACAGGTCTCCTCTACGAGCAGTACTTC
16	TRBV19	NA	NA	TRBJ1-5	CASSTGAAVRNQPQHF	TGTGCCAGTAGTACAGGGGCGGCGGTGCGAAATCAGCCCCAGCATTTT
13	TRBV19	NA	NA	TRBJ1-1	CASSIGAGAEAFF	TGTGCCAGTAGTATAGGCGCGGGAGCTGAAGCTTTCTTT
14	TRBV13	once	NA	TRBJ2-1	CASYDSTLHNEQFF	TGTGCCAGCTACGATAGCACGCTACACAATGAGCAGTTCTTC
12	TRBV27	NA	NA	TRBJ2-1	CAVLRGPNEQFF	TGTGCCGTCTTAAGAGGGCCAAATGAGCAGTTCTTC
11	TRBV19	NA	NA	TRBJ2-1	CASSKTNEQFF	TGTGCCAGTAGTAAGACAAATGAGCAGTTCTTC
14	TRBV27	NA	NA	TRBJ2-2	CASSLKGYTGELFF	TGTGCCAGCAGTTTGAAGGGTTACACCGGGGAGCTGTTTTTT
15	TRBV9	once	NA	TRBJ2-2	CASSPRGVHTGELFF	TGTGCCAGCAGCCCCCGAGGGGTCCACACCGGGGAGCTGTTTTTT
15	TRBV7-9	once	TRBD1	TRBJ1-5	CASTRFRGSHQPQHF	TGTGCCAGCACCCGTTTCAGGGGGTCCCATCAGCCCCAGCATTTT
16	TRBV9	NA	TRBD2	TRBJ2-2	CASSSGGGYGTGELFF	TGTGCCAGCAGCAGTGGGGGGGGGTATGGCACCGGGGAGCTGTTTTTT
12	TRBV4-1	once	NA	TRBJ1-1	CASSQAGAEAFF	TGCGCCAGCAGCCAAGCAGGGGCTGAAGCTTTCTTT
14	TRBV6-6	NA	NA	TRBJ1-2	CASSYMQPNYGYTF	TGTGCCAGCAGTTACATGCAACCAAACTATGGCTACACCTTC
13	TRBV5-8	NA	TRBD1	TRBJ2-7	CASGGQVTYEQYF	TGTGCCAGCGGAGGACAGGTTACCTACGAGCAGTACTTC
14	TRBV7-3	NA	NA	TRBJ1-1	CASSLTTGGPEAFF	TGTGCCAGCAGCTTAACTACGGGGGGGCCCGAAGCTTTCTTT
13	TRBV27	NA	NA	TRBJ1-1	CASSFGQTTEAFF	TGTGCCAGCAGTTTTGGACAGACAACTGAAGCTTTCTTT
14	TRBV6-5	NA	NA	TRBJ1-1	CASSSRQGNTEAFF	TGTGCCAGCAGTTCCCGACAAGGGAACACTGAAGCTTTCTTT
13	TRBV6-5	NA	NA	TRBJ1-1	CASSYGLGTEAFF	TGTGCCAGCAGTTACGGACTGGGCACTGAAGCTTTCTTT
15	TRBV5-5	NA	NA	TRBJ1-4	CASSLFTSKEEKLFF	TGTGCCAGCAGCTTGTTCACATCTAAGGAAGAAAAACTGTTTTTT
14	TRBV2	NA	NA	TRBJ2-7	CASSEFSGPWEQYF	TGTGCCAGCAGTGAATTTTCGGGCCCCTGGGAGCAGTACTTC
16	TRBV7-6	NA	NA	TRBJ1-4	CASSSTQGLANEKLFF	TGTGCCAGCAGCTCCACCCAGGGACTCGCTAATGAAAAACTGTTTTTT
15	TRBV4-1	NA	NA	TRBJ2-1	CASSQVLGDYNEQFF	TGCGCCAGCAGCCAAGTTCTGGGGGATTACAATGAGCAGTTCTTC